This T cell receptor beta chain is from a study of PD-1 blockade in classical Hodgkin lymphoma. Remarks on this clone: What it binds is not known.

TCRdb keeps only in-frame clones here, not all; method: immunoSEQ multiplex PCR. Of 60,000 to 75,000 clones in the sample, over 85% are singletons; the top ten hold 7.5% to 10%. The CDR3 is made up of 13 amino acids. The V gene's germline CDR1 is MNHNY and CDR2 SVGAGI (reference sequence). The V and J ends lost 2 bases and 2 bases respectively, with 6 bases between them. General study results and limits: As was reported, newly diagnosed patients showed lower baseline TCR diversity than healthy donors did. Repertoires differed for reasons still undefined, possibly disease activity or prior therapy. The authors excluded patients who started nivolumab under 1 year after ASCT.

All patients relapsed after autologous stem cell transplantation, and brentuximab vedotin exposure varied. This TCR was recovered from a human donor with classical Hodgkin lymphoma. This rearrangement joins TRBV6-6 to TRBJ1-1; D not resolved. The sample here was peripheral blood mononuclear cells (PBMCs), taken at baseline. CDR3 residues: CASSYGGNTEAFF. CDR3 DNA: TGTGCCAGCAGTTACGGCGGCAACACTGAAGCTTTCTTT.